A selection of T cell receptor beta chains follows, all from one sample in a study of metastatic and nonmetastatic thyroid tumors. TCRdb reanalyzed the PCR reads via MiXCR. The sample consists of more than 25,000 clones, 7% to 9% of them appearing once. Specimen: blood. Receptors originate from a female donor with papillary thyroid cancer or a benign thyroid nodule (not recorded which). Some clones in this sample may be carry-over from other donors' samples. Both conserved end residues are trimmed from each CDR3. Clone size is stated in some rows and not others, as once, few, many or a class when expanded.

clone size | J gene | V gene | CDR3 protein
many | TRBJ2-1 | TRBV2 | ASTLAGGSNEQF
many | TRBJ1-2 | TRBV14 | ASSQDGDRGRSGYT
few | TRBJ2-7 | TRBV28 | ASSKGGGSAEQY
many | TRBJ2-1 | TRBV5-1 | ASSTTGGRTAYNEQF
NA | TRBJ2-2 | TRBV6-1 | ASSDDIGRGLDGELF
many | TRBJ2-1 | TRBV27 | ASKDWAGNEQF
NA | TRBJ2-5 | TRBV18 | ASSPPGLAGAETQY
many | TRBJ1-4 | TRBV12-5 | ASGPGQGNEKLF
many | TRBJ2-1 | TRBV4-3 | ASSQLMGRSRAQF
many | TRBJ2-2 | TRBV6-1 | ASRPTTGANTGELF
many | TRBJ2-5 | TRBV28 | ASSLLRETQY
many | TRBJ2-1 | TRBV6-5 | ASSYSGPGNSYNEQF
many | TRBJ2-7 | TRBV11-1 | ASSLGQDYSYEQY
many | TRBJ1-5 | TRBV28 | ASSITRVGQPQH
many | TRBJ1-3 | TRBV10-2 | ASRGNRSFHLFSGNTIY
many | TRBJ1-4 | TRBV28 | ASTLFTKGREKLF
many | TRBJ2-7 | TRBV7-9 | ASSFYRDSSYEQY
many | TRBJ1-3 | TRBV6-1 | ASSFRQGRSGNTIY
many | TRBJ2-5 | TRBV18 | ASSQPGGKKETQY
many | TRBJ2-1 | TRBV3-1 | ASSQVSTMTSF
many | TRBJ2-5 | TRBV7-9 | ASSLAGGETQY
many | TRBJ1-1 | TRBV9 | ASSVGQGTEAF
many | TRBJ2-7 | TRBV5-5 | ASSAAGDSTFYEQY
many | TRBJ2-6 | TRBV20-1 | SASIQVNSGANVLT
many | TRBJ2-7 | TRBV14 | ASSQVRGSSYEQY
many | TRBJ2-4 | TRBV7-9 | ASSTRTGPKNIQY
many | TRBJ1-4 | TRBV2 | ASKRDHNEKLF
many | TRBJ2-1 | TRBV7-8 | ASSLGDRGRHEQF
many | TRBJ2-1 | TRBV19 | ASSGRDNEQF
many | TRBJ1-3 | TRBV12-3/TRBV12-4 | ASSFGGVSGNTIY
few | TRBJ2-7 | TRBV27 | ASSPIGGFYEQY
many | TRBJ1-5 | TRBV19 | ASRRDRKPNLLSNQPQH
NA | TRBJ2-1 | TRBV29-1 | SAPTSGRALDSNNEQF
many | TRBJ1-6 | TRBV5-8 | ASSTNSPLH
many | TRBJ2-5 | TRBV18 | ASSPLPTGKGETQY
many | TRBJ2-3 | TRBV18 | ASSPRSGGTDTQY
many | TRBJ2-1 | TRBV6-1 | ASTLGGAGGLGQF
many | TRBJ1-5 | TRBV6-6 | ASSYASGQGNQPQH
many | TRBJ2-1 | TRBV15 | ATSSGTSGVGEQF
many | TRBJ2-3 | TRBV29-1 | SVRLFAGAQDTQY
medium-sized | TRBJ2-7 | TRBV2 | ASSVGVEQY
many | TRBJ2-1 | TRBV20-1 | SAILSGRRYNEQF
NA | TRBJ2-7 | TRBV15 | ATSTGLSGSSYEQY
few | TRBJ1-4 | TRBV7-9 | ASSRDRGAEKLF
many | TRBJ1-1 | TRBV20-1 | SAPKQGRSEAF